This T cell receptor (beta chain) is from a study of blood T cell repertoires in COVID-19. Study at large: Whether acute or convalescent, the COVID-19 samples came from the United States, Italy and Spain.

With V trimmed by 0 bases and J by 4 bases, 8 bases remained unmatched. This CDR3 region has 17 residues. Germline CDR1 reads SGDLS; CDR2 reads YYNGEE. The method was immunoSEQ multiplex PCR; TCRdb's version includes in-frame clones alone and lacks a portion of them. The sample yields approximately 170,000 clones, more than 75% seen once. The chain recombines TRBV9 with TRBJ2-2; 8 bases line up with TRBD2. This receptor was taken from a man aged 65 to 85 with acute or convalescent COVID-19. Sequencing was performed on peripheral blood. The chain's CDR3 is CASSVGGSGIATGELFF. Written as DNA, the CDR3 is TGTGCCAGCAGCGTAGGGGGTAGCGGGATCGCCACCGGGGAGCTGTTTTTT.